This T cell receptor beta chain was recovered during a study of cytomegalovirus exposure and HLA in healthy donors. It was with 60 Vbeta and 13 Jbeta primers that the PCR ran. Sequencing was performed with immunoSEQ multiplex PCR; in TCRdb, only in-frame clones are kept and a portion is missing. The top ten clones hold 1.5% to 2% of a sample with under 140,000 clones, 86% of them seen once. The CDR3 consists of 13 residues. Germline trimming cut 4 bases from V and 5 bases from J; bases unmatched to any gene: 2. The germline gives CDR1 MGHDK, CDR2 SYGVNS. This sequence joins TRBV25-1 and TRBJ1-2, with TRBD1 matching 9 bases. The receptor's source is a man aged 40-49 years in good health and CMV-seronegative. The sequenced material came from PBMCs. CDR3 residues: CASSVGTGYGYTF. The DNA of the CDR3 is TGTGCCAGCAGTGTAGGGACAGGGTATGGCTACACCTTC.